A single sample is the source of the 19 T cell receptor beta chains below, sequenced in a study of HIV-infected children after antiretroviral therapy interruption. Unique molecular identifiers were included in an RNA-based 3' RACE TCR library. TCRdb reprocessed the 3' RACE reads via MiXCR and lists one record per CDR3 protein. This repertoire shows roughly 46,000 distinct CDR3 sequences, around 4.5% found once; its top ten account for almost 0.7%. Stated treatment: PENTA 11 planned treatment interruption arm or continuous ART arm. The material sequenced was CD45RA+ CD4+ T cells from PBMCs, pooled from several time points, taken from a donor given antiretroviral therapy, either interrupted or continuous. Described subset: naive CD4+ CD45RA+ CD45RO- T cells. The receptors stem from a pool of human donors with HIV.

The table lists this clonotype with many counts. The chain combines TRBV20-1 with TRBJ1-6, with 7 bases identical to TRBD1. The CDR3 is 13 residues long. The V gene end was trimmed by 3 bases and the J gene end by 9 bases; junction bases not matched to a gene: 5. Germline assignment: CDR1 DFQATT and CDR2 SNEGSKA (reference sequence). Written as DNA, the CDR3 is TGCAGTGCTAGTCGACAGGGTGGTTCACCCCTCCACTTT. This codes for CSASRQGGSPLHF.

This clonotype was counted ten times or more. The chain has TRBV12-3 or TRBV12-4 and TRBJ2-7, with TRBD1 as a possible D gene (5 bases). V gave up 7 bases and J gave up 3 bases, with 10 bases separating them. This CDR3 region has 12 residues. This chain's CDR3 is CASKRGVYEQYF. The DNA for the CDR3 is TGTGCCAGCAAAAGGGGTGTCTACGAGCAGTACTTC.

The sample holds many counts of this clonotype. The chain is built from TRBV9 and TRBJ1-1, with 11 positions matching TRBD1. Germline values: CDR1 SGDLS, CDR2 YYNGEE. The CDR3 spans 16 residues. V shed 0 bases and J 10 bases; nucleotides not matched to a gene: 11. The CDR3 reads CASSVATPGQGAGAFF. CDR3 DNA: TGTGCCAGCAGCGTAGCTACCCCCGGACAGGGGGCTGGAGCTTTCTTT.

This clonotype showed up just a few times. The genes are TRBV15 and TRBJ2-7, with 8 bases aligning to TRBD1. In germline, CDR1 is LNHNV, CDR2 YYDKDF (reference sequence). Trimming took 5 bases from V and 0 from J; bases not matched to a gene: 3. The CDR3 length is 14 residues. The CDR3 DNA sequence: TGTGCCACCAGCCGACAGGGGAGCTCCTACGAGCAGTACTTC. Its translation: CATSRQGSSYEQYF.

This clonotype has a count of ten or more. The chain combines TRBV28 with TRBJ1-2; D is possibly TRBD1 (6 bases). CDR3 length: 15 amino acids. The ends were cut back, 2 bases at V and 7 bases at J, with 17 bases in the middle. The germline V gene has CDR1 MDHEN and CDR2 SYDVKM. The CDR3 DNA sequence: TGTGCCAGCAGTTTACGGTTTGGGGGGGCCAGTGGCTACACCTTC. Residues: CASSLRFGGASGYTF.

This clonotype was observed a handful of times. The chain couples TRBV29-1 to TRBJ2-2; 9 bases align to TRBD1. The CDR3 is made up of 13 amino acids. Trimming at V came to 8 bases and at J to 5 bases, leaving 6 bases not matched to a gene. From germline, CDR1 is SQVTM and CDR2 ANQGSEA. The DNA of the CDR3 is TGCAGCTCAAGACAGGGGGGAACCGGGGAGCTGTTTTTT. This encodes CSSRQGGTGELFF.

There are many counts of this clonotype. The J gene is TRBJ2-3, the V gene TRBV5-5; possible D gene TRBD1, 5 bases. The V end was cut by 3 bases, the J end by 1 base, with 9 bases between. The CDR3 has 14 residues. Germline CDR1 and CDR2: SGHKS and YYEKEE (reference sequence). In nucleotides, the CDR3 is TGTGCCAGCAGCTCAGGGTCCGGCACAGATACGCAGTATTTT. Residues: CASSSGSGTDTQYF.

This clonotype has ten or more counts. The chain combines TRBV20-1 with TRBJ1-1, with no clear D. The CDR3 covers 13 residues. The germline V gene encodes CDR1 DFQATT and CDR2 SNEGSKA (reference sequence). The ends were cut back, 6 bases at V and 1 base at J, with 12 bases in the middle. The CDR3 coding sequence is TGCAGTGCCCGAAGGTCAGGGAACACTGAAGCTTTCTTT. It is translated as CSARRSGNTEAFF.

This clonotype was recorded at least ten times. J is TRBJ1-3 and V is TRBV7-3, with D hard to call. This CDR3 contains 15 residues. With 4 bases removed from V and 0 bases from J, the gap between germline ends came to 10 bases. The germline gives CDR1 SGHTA, CDR2 FQGTGA. CDR3 DNA sequence: TGTGCCAGCAGCTCCCTGAGGGCCTCTGGAAACACCATATATTTT. It yields the protein CASSSLRASGNTIYF.

This clonotype was seen a few times. This chain uses TRBV5-1 with TRBJ1-1; no reliable D call. The germline gives CDR1 SGHRS, CDR2 YFSETQ. Trimming took off 7 bases at V and 1 base at J, with 14 bases between the two ends. CDR3 length equals 14 residues. The CDR3 loop reads CASATQATNTEAFF. CDR3 sequence (DNA): TGCGCCAGCGCGACCCAGGCGACGAACACTGAAGCTTTCTTT.

This clonotype was seen ten or more times. This chain connects TRBV20-1 to TRBJ2-7; D is perhaps TRBD2 (5 bases). The length of the CDR3 is 12 residues. Per the germline V gene, CDR1 is DFQATT and CDR2 is SNEGSKA (reference sequence). Trimming stripped 3 bases from V and 1 base from J, with 7 bases between. The CDR3 sequence: CSARGASYEQYF. The DNA for the CDR3 is TGCAGTGCTAGGGGAGCATCCTACGAGCAGTACTTC.

This clonotype was seen ten or more times. The chain uses TRBV30 and TRBJ1-1, with no clear D. Per the germline V gene, CDR1 is GTSNPN and CDR2 is SVGIG (reference sequence). The CDR3 loop spans 13 amino acids. Between the trimmed V and J ends, which lost 6 bases and 3 bases, there was a span of 14 bases. The CDR3 loop reads CACSLWLDTEAFF. The CDR3 region has the DNA TGTGCCTGCTCACTTTGGCTCGACACTGAAGCTTTCTTT.

This clonotype was counted only a few times. This sequence joins TRBV2 and TRBJ1-2; D may be TRBD1 (5 bases). CDR1 is SNHLY and CDR2 is FYNNEI in the germline V gene. The CDR3 length is 14 residues. Trimming pared 3 bases from V and 3 bases from J, leaving 11 bases between. CDR3 loop: CASSDRVDDYGYTF. DNA of the CDR3: TGTGCCAGCAGTGACAGGGTGGATGACTATGGCTACACCTTC.

This clonotype was detected many times. The chain joins TRBV2 to TRBJ1-5, with 9 bases fitting TRBD1. From germline, CDR1 is SNHLY and CDR2 FYNNEI. The CDR3 spans 15 residues. V lost 6 bases and J lost 3; bases outside the gene matches: 6. The DNA for the CDR3 is TGTGCCAGCAGAGAACAGGGGGCTGACAATCAGCCCCAGCATTTT. Translation: CASREQGADNQPQHF.

This clonotype has at least ten counts. This chain uses TRBV5-1 with TRBJ1-4; the D is unclear. This CDR3 is 14 amino acids long. V lost 2 bases to trimming and J lost 1 base, with 6 bases between them. Germline values: CDR1 SGHRS, CDR2 YFSETQ. The CDR3 nucleotides read TGCGCCAGCAGCTTCGACGGAACTAATGAAAAACTGTTTTTT. This translates into CASSFDGTNEKLFF.

There are many counts of this clonotype. The chain carries TRBV5-1 and TRBJ2-7; maybe TRBD1 (6 bases). Germline V gene data show CDR1 as SGHRS and CDR2 as YFSETQ. The CDR3 runs to 15 residues. V was cut by 1 base and J by 3 bases, with 14 bases left in between. The CDR3 nucleotides are TGCGCCAGCAGCTTGTCCTCGACAGGTTACTACGAGCAGTACTTC. Translating gives CASSLSSTGYYEQYF.

This clonotype was seen ten or more times. This chain links TRBV12-3 or TRBV12-4 with TRBJ1-5; 9 nucleotides line up with TRBD1. After removal of 6 bases from V and 3 bases from J, the junction contained 6 bases not matched to a gene. This CDR3 is 15 amino acids long. The CDR3 loop is CASSLGQGPNQPQHF. The CDR3 DNA follows: TGTGCCAGCAGCCTGGGACAGGGCCCCAATCAGCCCCAGCATTTT.

The chain uses TRBV7-9 and TRBJ1-1; D is unclear. Trimming cost V 5 bases and J 2 bases, with 9 bases left between them. The germline V gene encodes CDR1 SEHNR and CDR2 FQNEAQ (reference sequence). The CDR3 runs 13 residues. The CDR3: CASSQGGNTEAFF. The CDR3 DNA follows: TGTGCCAGCAGCCAAGGAGGAAACACTGAAGCTTTCTTT.

This clonotype was recorded many times. The genes are TRBV23-1 and TRBJ2-7, with 7 bases fitting TRBD1. TRBV23-1 is designated an ORF whose function remains uncertain. The CDR3 sequence is 16 residues long. Trimming cost V 4 bases and J 3 bases; bases outside gene matches: 12. The CDR3: CASSRLGQEWVYEQYF. The CDR3 DNA reads as TGCGCCAGCAGTCGCCTCGGACAGGAGTGGGTCTACGAGCAGTACTTC.